Ten or more counts support the clone carrying this TCR beta chain. Its target is unknown. The CDR3 contains 16 residues. Germline CDR1 is SGHDT and CDR2 is YYEEEE. The V gene lost 4 bases and the J gene lost 3 bases, with 16 bases spanning the gap. This record belongs to a study of T-cell reconstitution after alpha-beta-depleted transplantation in children. Study-level findings and limits: Reportedly, only several hundred clones from non-depleted graft cells drove alpha-beta T-cell counts at about two months. Certain patients had high TCRbeta diversity at day 60, and it came from recipient T cells and thymic progenitors that survived. T-cell numbers and diversity, one year after transplant, stemmed largely from T cells that were newly produced.

The authors prepared the TCRbeta library with unique molecular identifiers. TCRdb analysed the PCR reads with MiXCR anew, one entry per CDR3 protein. The sample lists 60,000 to 70,000 distinct CDR3 sequences; 4.9% were seen once. The clonotype comes from a boy younger than two who had a stem cell transplant for acute myeloid leukemia, so the T cells may come from the graft donor. The chain has TRBV5-6 and TRBJ2-2, with D possibly matching TRBD1 (6 bases). The sample consisted of PBMCs, mostly from graft donor cells, taken 180 days after TCRalphabeta/CD19-depleted stem cell transplant. The CDR3 here is CASSATTGTYTGELFF. DNA for the CDR3: TGTGCCAGCAGCGCTACGACAGGAACCTACACCGGGGAGCTGTTTTTT.